Sequencing of this T cell receptor beta chain was carried out in a study of OX40 agonist ivuxolimab in advanced cancers. The study in broad terms: Ivuxolimab, which targeted the costimulatory receptor OX40 (CD134), was an agonistic, fully human IgG2 monoclonal antibody. Intravenous ivuxolimab was administered to patients every 2 weeks at six dose levels: 0.01, 0.1, 0.3, 1.5, 3 and 10 mg/kg. Among the roughly 50 dose-escalation patients, around 19 had hepatocellular carcinoma, 15 or so melanoma, 9 renal cell carcinoma and 9 head and neck cancer. In the dose-escalation cohort, roughly 80% of patients were male, and the mean age was approximately 64 years, with a range of roughly 20 to 85. Prior anti-PD-1, anti-PD-L1 or anti-CTLA-4 therapy was permitted, and approximately 40% of dose-escalation patients had received checkpoint inhibitors. Three dose-escalation patients achieved partial responses, one with hepatocellular carcinoma and two with cutaneous melanoma. Peripheral TCRbeta sequencing aimed to test whether ivuxolimab altered TCR sequence diversity and caused clonal T-cell expansion. The paper covers the monotherapy dose-escalation part of the phase I ivuxolimab trial, which included N ≈ 50 patients.

Comment on this clone: Its antigen is unknown. No base quality information exists; no much larger clone differs at one position.

For sequencing of the TCRbeta CDR3 region, genomic DNA was extracted from the sorted cells. The immunoSEQ Assay was used for sequencing of TCRbeta CDR3 regions. TCRdb stores this immuneACCESS table with in-frame sequences only. Part of the clones is absent; in the studies checked, under half of the shortfall reflects unresolved V genes, and no reason is known for the rest. This sample comprises under 50,000 clones, roughly 80% of them detected only once. The top ten clonotypes cover roughly an eighth of the sample. In the germline V gene, CDR1 corresponds to SNHLY and CDR2 to FYNNEI. Trimming at the junction amounts to 7 bases on V and 8 bases on J, and the germline ends lie 11 bases apart. The CDR3 runs 12 residues from the cysteine to the phenylalanine. The CDR3 DNA has 36 bases and is translated from base 1. Beyond this particular receptor, the publication reports: The antigen specificity of the clonally expanded peripheral T cells was not determined. Low levels of normalized T-cell clonal expansion were also seen in some patients who did not respond. In partial responders in the 0.1-3.0 mg/kg groups, normalized peripheral clonal expansion was found to be among the lowest, especially among CD8+ T cells. At doses of 0.1 to 3.0 mg/kg, clonal expansion of both CD4+ and CD8+ blood T cells was observed from baseline to week 6. On average, CD8+ T cells showed more expanded clones than CD4+ T cells after ivuxolimab.

Patients with autoimmune disease history or receiving systemic immunosuppression were excluded from the trial. Peripheral blood for TCR sequencing was collected from all dose cohorts at baseline, on cycle 4 day 1, and on cycle 7 day 1. The samples were taken from a phase I, first-in-human, multicenter, open-label dose-escalation trial of ivuxolimab. Adults with locally advanced or metastatic head and neck squamous cell, hepatocellular, melanoma or renal cell carcinoma were enrolled in the trial. Before TCR sequencing, CD4+ and CD8+ T cells were separately sorted from peripheral blood. Source: CD4+ or CD8+ T cells sorted from blood, taken in a trial of the OX40 agonist ivuxolimab. The chain was built from TRBV2 and TRBJ2-2, with a tentative D gene TRBD2 over 6 matching bases. This TCR was recovered from an adult with an advanced solid tumor such as melanoma, head and neck, liver or kidney cancer. The encoded CDR3 is CASNGGIGELFF. The DNA reads as follows: TGTGCCAGCAATGGGGGGATAGGGGAGCTGTTTTTT.